This passage covers 30 T cell receptor beta chains from one sample sequenced in a study of blood T cell repertoires in COVID-19. The table came from immunoSEQ multiplex PCR; TCRdb's copy has only in-frame clones and leaves some out. The sample holds some 64,000 clones, approximately 91% seen once. The sequencing input was peripheral blood. The receptors here all came from a man in his sixties or seventies with acute or convalescent COVID-19.

V and J are TRBV27 and TRBJ2-1; D is uncertain. CDR1 is MNHEY and CDR2 is SMNVEV in the germline V gene (reference sequence). Trimming cost V 3 bases and J 0 bases, with 15 bases left between them. The length of the CDR3 is 17 residues. The CDR3 DNA is TGTGCCAGCAGTTTCCTCGACACCCTGAGCTCCTACAATGAGCAGTTCTTC. Translated, it gives CASSFLDTLSSYNEQFF.

The chain carries TRBV5-4 and TRBJ1-6, with D tentatively TRBD1 (6 bases). V was cut by 0 bases and J by 5 bases, with 6 bases left in between. The CDR3 is 14 residues long. CDR1 SGHNT and CDR2 YYREEE come from the germline V gene (reference sequence). CDR3 nucleotide sequence: TGTGCCAGCAGCTTGGACAGGGATAATTCACCCCTCCACTTT. Encoded protein: CASSLDRDNSPLHF.

This clone was observed a single time. The chain carries TRBV4-3 and TRBJ1-2, with a weak D call TRBD1 (6 bases). CDR3 length equals 17 residues. Germline assignment: CDR1 LGHNA and CDR2 YSLEER. Trimming took off 0 bases at V and 5 bases at J, with 19 bases between the two ends. CDR3 DNA sequence: TGCGCCAGCAGCCAAGACTCAGAACAGGGTTGGTTTTATGGCTACACCTTC. It is translated as CASSQDSEQGWFYGYTF.

The genes are TRBV6-5 and TRBJ1-5, with D possibly being TRBD1 (6 bases). The V gene's germline CDR1 is MNHEY and CDR2 SVGAGI. The length of the CDR3 is 15 residues. V lost 2 bases, J lost 7 bases, and 15 bases lay in between. DNA for the CDR3: TGTGCCAGCAGTTACAGGGCCACGAGGGGGCAGCCCCAGCATTTT. This translates into CASSYRATRGQPQHF.

The chain uses TRBV2 and TRBJ1-1; tentative D call: TRBD1 (6 bases). Germline V gene sequence: CDR1 SNHLY, CDR2 FYNNEI. The CDR3 covers 14 residues. Trimming stripped 5 bases from V and 2 bases from J, with 12 bases between. The CDR3: CASSLHRVNTEAFF. The CDR3 nucleotides read TGTGCCAGCAGTTTACACAGGGTAAACACTGAAGCTTTCTTT.

V is TRBV15 and J is TRBJ2-3; D might be TRBD2 (6 bases). CDR3 length: 16 residues. Trimming cost V 6 bases and J 7 bases, with 23 bases left between them. The V gene's germline CDR1 is LNHNV and CDR2 YYDKDF (reference sequence). CDR3 sequence reads: CATRSSTRDRANTQYF. The CDR3 bases are TGTGCCACCAGGTCTTCCACGCGGGACCGGGCGAATACGCAGTATTTT.

The table lists this clone with a few counts. This rearrangement joins TRBV30 to TRBJ1-2, with unresolved D. Per the germline V gene, CDR1 is GTSNPN and CDR2 is SVGIG (reference sequence). The CDR3 contains 12 residues. The V and J ends lost 5 bases and 8 bases respectively, with 15 bases between them. The CDR3 reads CAWGRPLRGYTF. The CDR3 nucleotides are TGTGCCTGGGGCCGGCCCTTGAGGGGCTACACCTTC.

The gene calls are TRBV2 and TRBJ2-2; tentatively, D is TRBD2 (6 bases). From germline, CDR1 is SNHLY and CDR2 FYNNEI. Between the trimmed V and J ends, which lost 7 bases and 2 bases, there was a span of 14 bases. CDR3 length equals 15 residues. The CDR3 DNA reads as TGTGCCAGCACCCGTACCGGGACTAACACCGGGGAGCTGTTTTTT. It translates to CASTRTGTNTGELFF.

V usage is TRBV6-2 or TRBV6-3 and J usage is TRBJ2-7; 7 positions agree with TRBD2. CDR1 and CDR2 from the germline V gene are MNHEY and SVGEGT. Trimming at V came to 2 bases and at J to 3 bases, leaving 4 bases not matched to a gene. The CDR3 runs to 14 residues. CDR3 loop: CASSYRTRGYEQYF. The CDR3 DNA sequence: TGTGCCAGCAGTTACCGGACTAGAGGCTACGAGCAGTACTTC.

The CDR3 DNA is TGTGCCAGCAGCTTTGGGACAGGGTCCAATGAGCAGTTCTTC. It encodes CASSFGTGSNEQFF. The V gene is TRBV13, the J gene TRBJ2-1; the match to TRBD1 covers 9 bases. V was clipped by 3 bases and J by 6 bases; unmatched bases: 3. The CDR3 totals 14 residues. The germline V gene has CDR1 PRHDT and CDR2 FYEKMQ (reference sequence).

The chain combines TRBV18 with TRBJ2-3; TRBD2 matches 8 bases. V trimming: 6 bases; J trimming: 7 bases; junction bases outside the gene matches: 15. There are 16 residues in the CDR3. CDR1 and CDR2 from the germline V gene are KGHSH and LQKENI. The DNA for the CDR3 is TGTGCCAGCTCTATTACGTCTAGCGGGTTACTGTATACGCAGTATTTT. It yields the protein CASSITSSGLLYTQYF.

The chain links TRBV6-2 or TRBV6-3 to TRBJ2-3, with D possibly being TRBD2 (5 bases). This CDR3 has 15 amino acids. The V end lost 0 bases, the J end lost 6 bases, and 13 bases lay between the germline ends. Looked up from germline, CDR1 is MNHEY and CDR2 is SVGEGT. For the CDR3, the DNA is TGTGCCAGCAGTTACTCGAGAAGTTGGGAGGATACGCAGTATTTT. Protein sequence: CASSYSRSWEDTQYF.

This chain uses TRBV12-3 or TRBV12-4 with TRBJ1-2; a weak D match, TRBD1 (6 bases). The CDR3 contains 13 residues. Trimming stripped 2 bases from V and 4 bases from J, with 8 bases between. CDR3: CASSLSRGYGYTF. The DNA for the CDR3 is TGTGCCAGCAGTTTAAGCAGGGGCTATGGCTACACCTTC.

This chain uses TRBV30 with TRBJ2-7; no clear D gene. The V and J ends lost 0 bases and 4 bases respectively, with 4 bases between them. The CDR3 covers 11 residues. The germline V gene encodes CDR1 GTSNPN and CDR2 SVGIG (reference sequence). Here the CDR3 reads CAWSVAYEQYF. The CDR3 DNA follows: TGTGCCTGGAGTGTGGCATACGAGCAGTACTTC. Using reference TRBV30 and TRBJ2-7 for the parts outside the CDR3, the full variable domain is SQTIHQWPATLVQPVGSPLSLECTVEGTSNPNLYWYRQAAGRGLQLLFYSVGIGQISSEVPQNLSASRPQDRQFILSSKKLLLSDSGFYLCAWSVAYEQYFGPGTRLTVT.

The chain employs TRBV30 and TRBJ1-2, with TRBD1 matching 9 bases. J was trimmed by 4 bases and V by 0 bases; bases with no gene match: 6. The CDR3 sequence is 15 residues long. Germline V gene data show CDR1 as GTSNPN and CDR2 as SVGIG (reference sequence). The CDR3 nucleotides are TGTGCCTGGAGTGTGGGGGGACAGGGAACCTATGGCTACACCTTC. Amino acid sequence: CAWSVGGQGTYGYTF.

V gene TRBV7-9 combines with J gene TRBJ2-2; 12 bases are shared with TRBD1. The CDR3 has 15 amino acids. The germline CDR1 and CDR2 sequences are SEHNR and FQNEAQ (reference sequence). The junction had 4 bases not matched to a gene; V was cut back by 6 bases and J by 5 bases. The CDR3 spells CASSLGQGATGELFF. As DNA, the CDR3 is TGTGCCAGCAGTTTGGGACAGGGGGCGACCGGGGAGCTGTTTTTT.

The chain combines TRBV27 with TRBJ1-2, with a tentative D call TRBD1 (6 bases). CDR3 size: 13 residues. V dropped 6 bases and J dropped 4 bases, with 12 bases sitting between them. Germline lookup yields CDR1 MNHEY and CDR2 SMNVEV (reference sequence). Written as DNA, the CDR3 is TGTGCCAGCAGGTACAGGGTGGGCTATGGCTACACCTTC. This gives the protein CASRYRVGYGYTF.

This sequence joins TRBV7-2 and TRBJ2-3; D possibly corresponds to TRBD2 (6 bases). CDR1 and CDR2 (germline): SGHTA, FQGNSA. The CDR3 has 15 amino acids. V lost 4 bases to trimming and J lost 1 base, with 12 bases between them. CDR3 coding DNA: TGTGCCAGCAGCTCCGGGGGTGTACGCACAGATACGCAGTATTTT. Translation gives CASSSGGVRTDTQYF.

This sequence joins TRBV9 and TRBJ2-2; 7 nucleotides agree with TRBD1. Germline V gene data show CDR1 as SGDLS and CDR2 as YYNGEE. The ends lost 5 bases at V and 4 bases at J; junction bases unmatched: 5. The CDR3 length is 14 residues. CDR3 sequence: CASRGQLSTGELFF. CDR3 DNA sequence: TGTGCCAGCAGGGGACAGCTGTCCACCGGGGAGCTGTTTTTT.

The chain has TRBV4-2 and TRBJ2-7; the match to TRBD1 covers 10 bases. V shed 5 bases and J 6 bases; nucleotides not matched to a gene: 7. The germline gives CDR1 LGHNA, CDR2 YNFKEQ. CDR3 size: 14 residues. The CDR3 spells CASSWGTGEFEQYF. CDR3 bases: TGTGCCAGCAGCTGGGGGACAGGGGAGTTCGAGCAGTACTTC.

This sequence joins TRBV24-1 and TRBJ1-4; D uncertain. The CDR3 spans 12 residues. The V gene lost 4 bases and the J gene lost 10 bases, with 9 bases spanning the gap. Germline V CDR1 and CDR2: KGHDR, SFDVKD. CDR3 nucleotide sequence: TGTGCCACCAGTGACTACAGTGGAAAACTGTTTTTT. This encodes CATSDYSGKLFF.

The J gene is TRBJ2-7, the V gene TRBV11-2; D is uncertain. Per germline, CDR1 SGHAT and CDR2 FQNNGV. Trimming cost V 0 bases and J 6 bases, with 6 bases left between them. The CDR3 loop spans 12 amino acids. The chain's CDR3 is CASSLDGGEQYF. The CDR3 bases are TGTGCCAGCAGCTTAGATGGCGGCGAGCAGTACTTC.

This chain connects TRBV10-3 to TRBJ1-5; TRBD1 matches 8 bases. CDR1 and CDR2 from the germline V gene are ENHRY and SYGVKD. Germline trimming cut 10 bases from V and 3 bases from J; bases unmatched to any gene: 8. The CDR3 totals 14 residues. CDR3 DNA sequence: TGTGCCAGCAGGGGGCATGGTAACAATCAGCCCCAGCATTTT. Translating gives CASRGHGNNQPQHF.

This sequence joins TRBV19 and TRBJ1-3, with no clear D. Germline CDR1 and CDR2: LNHDA and SQIVND (reference sequence). CDR3 length: 14 amino acids. The germline V and J ends were trimmed by 2 bases and 3 bases, with 8 bases remaining between them. The CDR3 loop reads CASSITRVGNTIYF. Here the CDR3 DNA reads TGTGCCAGTAGTATAACGAGAGTTGGAAACACCATATATTTT.

This clone was found once. This chain links TRBV7-8 with TRBJ1-1; D is unclear. Trimming shortened V by 0 bases and J by 0 bases, and 11 bases separated the two germline ends. From germline, CDR1 is SGHVS and CDR2 FQNEAQ. The CDR3 runs 16 residues. In DNA form, the CDR3 reads TGTGCCAGCAGCTTAGCGTGGGAGGGTTTGAACACTGAAGCTTTCTTT. It codes for CASSLAWEGLNTEAFF.

This clone was counted a few times. CDR3 nucleotide sequence: TGTGCCAGCAGCTCGGCCGGTGGACTTTATGGCTACACCTTC. It specifies CASSSAGGLYGYTF. This chain links TRBV5-5 with TRBJ1-2; D gene uncertain. The V gene lost 3 bases and the J gene lost 5 bases, with 14 bases spanning the gap. The CDR3 consists of 14 residues. CDR1 and CDR2 (germline): SGHKS, YYEKEE (reference sequence).

This clone has just one count. The chain combines TRBV5-6 with TRBJ2-5; D not resolved. Germline CDR1 is SGHDT and CDR2 is YYEEEE. CDR3 length equals 12 residues. The V end was cut by 5 bases, the J end by 4 bases, with 9 bases between. The DNA for the CDR3 is TGTGCCAGCAGGAGTCTTGCAGAGACCCAGTACTTC. Its protein is CASRSLAETQYF.

V gene TRBV2 combines with J gene TRBJ1-1; 7 bases match TRBD1. Germline V gene data show CDR1 as SNHLY and CDR2 as FYNNEI. The CDR3 runs 16 residues. V shed 1 base and J 0 bases; nucleotides not matched to a gene: 5. CDR3 in amino acids: CASSEDRGAMNTEAFF. Written as DNA, the CDR3 is TGTGCCAGCAGTGAAGACAGGGGCGCAATGAACACTGAAGCTTTCTTT.

This sequence joins TRBV3-1 (or the pseudogene TRBV3-2) and TRBJ1-6; no clear D. The germline V and J ends were trimmed by 4 bases and 5 bases, with 18 bases remaining between them. Germline V gene data show CDR1 as LGHDT and CDR2 as YNNKEL (reference sequence). CDR3 size: 17 residues. Here the CDR3 reads CASSLRQFEGDNSPLHF. Here the CDR3 DNA reads TGTGCCAGCAGCCTAAGACAATTCGAGGGCGATAATTCACCCCTCCACTTT.

This clone was seen just once. The chain employs TRBV19 and TRBJ1-2; 8 bases map to TRBD1. Germline V CDR1 and CDR2: LNHDA, SQIVND (reference sequence). The CDR3 loop spans 15 amino acids. With 8 bases clipped from V and 0 bases from J, the junction kept 8 bases outside the gene matches. The CDR3, as DNA: TGTGCCAGTGGGGCGACAGGGGCCACTAACTATGGCTACACCTTC. It codes for CASGATGATNYGYTF.